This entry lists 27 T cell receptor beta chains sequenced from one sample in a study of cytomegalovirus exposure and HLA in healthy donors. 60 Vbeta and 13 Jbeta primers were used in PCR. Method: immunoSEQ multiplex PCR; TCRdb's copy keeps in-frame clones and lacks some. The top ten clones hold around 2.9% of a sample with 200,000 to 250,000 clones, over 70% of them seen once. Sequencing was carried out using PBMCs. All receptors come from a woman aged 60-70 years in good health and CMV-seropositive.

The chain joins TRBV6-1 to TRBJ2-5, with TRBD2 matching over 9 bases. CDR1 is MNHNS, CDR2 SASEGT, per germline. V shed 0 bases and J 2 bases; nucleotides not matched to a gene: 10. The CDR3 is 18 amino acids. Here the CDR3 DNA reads TGTGCCAGCAGTGAAGCGCTTCCGGGTAGCGGGGGTCAAGAGACCCAGTACTTC. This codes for CASSEALPGSGGQETQYF.

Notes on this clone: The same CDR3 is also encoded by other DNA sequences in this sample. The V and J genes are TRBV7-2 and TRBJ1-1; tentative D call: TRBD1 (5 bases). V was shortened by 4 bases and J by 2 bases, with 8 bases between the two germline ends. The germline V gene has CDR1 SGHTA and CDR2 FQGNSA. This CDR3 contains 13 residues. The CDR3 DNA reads TGTGCCAGCAGCTCCCAGGGAAACACTGAAGCTTTCTTT. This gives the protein CASSSQGNTEAFF.

The DNA for the CDR3 is TGTGCCAGTAGTATCAGGACAGGGGGAGAGACCCAGTACTTC. Residues: CASSIRTGGETQYF. The gene calls are TRBV19 and TRBJ2-5, with 10 bases aligning to TRBD1. This CDR3 has 14 residues. Germline lookup yields CDR1 LNHDA and CDR2 SQIVND (reference sequence). J lost 4 bases, V lost 3 bases, and 2 bases had no gene match.

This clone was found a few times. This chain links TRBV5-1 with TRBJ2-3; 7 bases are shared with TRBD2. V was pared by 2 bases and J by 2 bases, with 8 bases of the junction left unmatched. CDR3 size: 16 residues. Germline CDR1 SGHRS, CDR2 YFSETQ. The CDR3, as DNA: TGCGCCAGCAGCTTACCTCTAGCGGCGGACACAGATACGCAGTATTTT. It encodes CASSLPLAADTDTQYF.

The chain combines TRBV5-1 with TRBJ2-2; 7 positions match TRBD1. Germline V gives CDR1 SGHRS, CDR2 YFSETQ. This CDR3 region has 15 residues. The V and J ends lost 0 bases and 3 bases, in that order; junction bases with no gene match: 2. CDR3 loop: CASSLVQGDTGELFF. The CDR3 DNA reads TGCGCCAGCAGCTTGGTGCAGGGGGACACCGGGGAGCTGTTTTTT.

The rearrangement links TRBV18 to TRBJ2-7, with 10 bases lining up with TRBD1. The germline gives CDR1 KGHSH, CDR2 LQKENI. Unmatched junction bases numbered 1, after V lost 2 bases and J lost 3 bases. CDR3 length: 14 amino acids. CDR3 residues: CASSPGDRGYEQYF. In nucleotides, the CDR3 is TGTGCCAGCTCACCAGGGGACAGGGGCTACGAGCAGTACTTC.

CDR3 in amino acids: CSVEDAGYEQYF. CDR3 DNA: TGCAGCGTTGAAGATGCGGGGTACGAGCAGTACTTC. This chain uses TRBV29-1 with TRBJ2-7; perhaps TRBD2 as D (6 bases). Germline V CDR1 and CDR2: SQVTM, ANQGSEA. V gave up 0 bases and J gave up 4 bases, with 7 bases separating them. CDR3 length equals 12 residues.

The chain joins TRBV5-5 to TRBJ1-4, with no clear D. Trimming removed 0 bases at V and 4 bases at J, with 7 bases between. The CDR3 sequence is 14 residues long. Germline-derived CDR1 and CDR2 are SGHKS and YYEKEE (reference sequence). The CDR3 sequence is CASSLGSGNEKLFF. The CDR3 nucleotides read TGTGCCAGCAGCTTGGGGAGTGGTAATGAAAAACTGTTTTTT.

The CDR3 loop reads CASSELSDRFIKNIQYF. The CDR3 DNA follows: TGTGCCAGCAGCGAGTTGTCGGACAGGTTTATCAAAAACATTCAGTACTTC. The chain recombines TRBV21-1 with TRBJ2-4; the D segment call TRBD1 is taken from the table without a DNA check. TRBV21-1 is tagged as a pseudogene. The CDR3 runs 17 residues.

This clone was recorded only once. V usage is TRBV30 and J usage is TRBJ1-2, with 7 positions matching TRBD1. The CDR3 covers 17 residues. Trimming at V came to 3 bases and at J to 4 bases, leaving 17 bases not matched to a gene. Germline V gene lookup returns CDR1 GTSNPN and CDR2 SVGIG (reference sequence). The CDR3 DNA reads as TGTGCCTGGAGGACAAAGCCACGGGACAGTAGGGGCTATGGCTACACCTTC. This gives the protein CAWRTKPRDSRGYGYTF.

The CDR3 nucleotides read TGTGCCAGCTCACGAGGGACAGGGGAGTTTCAGCCCCAGCATTTT. Translation: CASSRGTGEFQPQHF. The V gene is TRBV18, the J gene TRBJ1-5, with 10 bases fitting TRBD1. The germline V gene encodes CDR1 KGHSH and CDR2 LQKENI. V dropped 4 bases and J dropped 6; count of bases not matched to a gene: 6. The CDR3 is 15 amino acids.

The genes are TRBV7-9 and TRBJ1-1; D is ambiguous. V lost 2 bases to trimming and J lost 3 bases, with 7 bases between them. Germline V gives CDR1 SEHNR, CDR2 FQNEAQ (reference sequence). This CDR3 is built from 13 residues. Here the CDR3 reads CASSLRLDTEAFF. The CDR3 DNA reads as TGTGCCAGCAGCTTACGACTGGACACTGAAGCTTTCTTT.

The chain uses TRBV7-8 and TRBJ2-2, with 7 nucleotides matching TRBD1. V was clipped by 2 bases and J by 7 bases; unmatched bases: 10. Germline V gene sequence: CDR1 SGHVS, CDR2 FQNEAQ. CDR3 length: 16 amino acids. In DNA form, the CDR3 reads TGTGCCAGCAGCTTAATTGGGACAGAGAGGGTCGGGGAGCTGTTTTTT. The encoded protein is CASSLIGTERVGELFF. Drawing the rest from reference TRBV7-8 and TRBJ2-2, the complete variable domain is GAGVSQSPRYKVAKRGQDVALRCDPISGHVSLFWYQQALGQGPEFLTYFQNEAQLDKSGLPSDRFFAERPEGSVSTLKIQRTQQEDSAVYLCASSLIGTERVGELFFGEGSRLTVL.

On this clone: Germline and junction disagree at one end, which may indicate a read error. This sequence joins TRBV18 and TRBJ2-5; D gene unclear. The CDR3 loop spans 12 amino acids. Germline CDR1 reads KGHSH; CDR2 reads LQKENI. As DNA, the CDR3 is TGTGCCAGCTCACCTTACCAAGAGGCCCAGTACTTC. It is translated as CASSPYQEAQYF.

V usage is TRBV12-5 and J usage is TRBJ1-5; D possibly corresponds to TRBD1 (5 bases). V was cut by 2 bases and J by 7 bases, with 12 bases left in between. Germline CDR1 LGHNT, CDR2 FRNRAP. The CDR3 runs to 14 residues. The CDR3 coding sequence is TGTGCTAGTGGTTTGTTTTTGGGGGGACAGCCCCAGCATTTT. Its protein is CASGLFLGGQPQHF.

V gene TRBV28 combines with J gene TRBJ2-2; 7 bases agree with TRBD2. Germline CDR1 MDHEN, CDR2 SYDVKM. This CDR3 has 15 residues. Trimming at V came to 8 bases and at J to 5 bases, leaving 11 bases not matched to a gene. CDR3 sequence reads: CASGTPGGSTGELFF. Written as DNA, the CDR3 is TGTGCCAGCGGTACCCCCGGGGGGTCGACCGGGGAGCTGTTTTTT.

CDR3 nucleotides: TGTGCCAGCAGCTTAACGGCTATACAGATCAGAACTGAAGCTTTCTTT. Residues: CASSLTAIQIRTEAFF. The J gene is TRBJ1-1, the V gene TRBV7-2; D call uncertain. Germline values: CDR1 SGHTA, CDR2 FQGNSA. The length of the CDR3 is 16 residues. Trimming stripped 2 bases from V and 5 bases from J, with 18 bases between.

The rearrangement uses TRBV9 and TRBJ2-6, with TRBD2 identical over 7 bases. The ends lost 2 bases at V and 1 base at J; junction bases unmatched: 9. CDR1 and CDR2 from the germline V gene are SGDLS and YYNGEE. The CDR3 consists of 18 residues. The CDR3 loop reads CASSVGTGEGSGANVLTF. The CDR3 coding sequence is TGTGCCAGCAGCGTGGGGACTGGGGAGGGGTCTGGGGCCAACGTCCTGACTTTC.

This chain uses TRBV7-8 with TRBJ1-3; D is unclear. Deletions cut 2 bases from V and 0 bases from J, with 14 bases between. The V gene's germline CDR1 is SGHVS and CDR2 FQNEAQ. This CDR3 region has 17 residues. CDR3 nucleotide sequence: TGTGCCAGCAGCTTACTTTTAACGGGGAGCTCTGGAAACACCATATATTTT. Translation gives CASSLLLTGSSGNTIYF.

The CDR3, as DNA: TGTGCCAGCAGCCCGGGAGCTAGCGCCTACACCGGGGAGCTGTTTTTT. It specifies CASSPGASAYTGELFF. The chain recombines TRBV7-9 with TRBJ2-2, with TRBD2 as a possible D gene (6 bases). The CDR3 totals 16 residues. Trimming removed 5 bases at V and 3 bases at J, with 16 bases between. The V gene's germline CDR1 is SEHNR and CDR2 FQNEAQ (reference sequence).

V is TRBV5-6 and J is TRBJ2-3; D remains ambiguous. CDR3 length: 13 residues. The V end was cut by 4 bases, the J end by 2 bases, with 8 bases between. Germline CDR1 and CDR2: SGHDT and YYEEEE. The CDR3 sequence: CASSPVFTDTQYF. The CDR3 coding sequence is TGTGCCAGCAGCCCGGTTTTCACAGATACGCAGTATTTT.

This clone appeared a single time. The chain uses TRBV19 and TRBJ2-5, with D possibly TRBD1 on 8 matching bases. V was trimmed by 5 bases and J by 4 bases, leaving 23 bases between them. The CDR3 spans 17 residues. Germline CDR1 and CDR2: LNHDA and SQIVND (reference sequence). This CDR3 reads CASSPIYRGGLGETQYF. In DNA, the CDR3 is TGTGCCAGTAGTCCAATCTACAGGGGGGGATTGGGAGAGACCCAGTACTTC.

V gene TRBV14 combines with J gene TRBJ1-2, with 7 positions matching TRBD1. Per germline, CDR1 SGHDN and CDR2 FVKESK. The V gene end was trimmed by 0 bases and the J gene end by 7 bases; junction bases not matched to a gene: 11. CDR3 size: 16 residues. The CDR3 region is CASSQDPTGVLGGYTF. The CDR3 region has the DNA TGTGCCAGCAGCCAAGATCCAACAGGGGTACTGGGTGGCTACACCTTC.

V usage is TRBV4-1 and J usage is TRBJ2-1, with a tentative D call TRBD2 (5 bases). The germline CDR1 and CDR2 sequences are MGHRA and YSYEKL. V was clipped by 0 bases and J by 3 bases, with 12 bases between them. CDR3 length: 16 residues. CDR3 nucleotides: TGCGCCAGCAGCCAAGAGGGAAGCGGAGGCTACAATGAGCAGTTCTTC. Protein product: CASSQEGSGGYNEQFF.

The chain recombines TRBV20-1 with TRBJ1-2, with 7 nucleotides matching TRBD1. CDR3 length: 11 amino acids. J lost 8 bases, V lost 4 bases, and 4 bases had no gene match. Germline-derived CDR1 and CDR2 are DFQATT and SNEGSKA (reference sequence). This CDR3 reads CSAIEGAGYTF. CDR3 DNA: TGCAGTGCTATTGAGGGGGCAGGCTACACCTTC.

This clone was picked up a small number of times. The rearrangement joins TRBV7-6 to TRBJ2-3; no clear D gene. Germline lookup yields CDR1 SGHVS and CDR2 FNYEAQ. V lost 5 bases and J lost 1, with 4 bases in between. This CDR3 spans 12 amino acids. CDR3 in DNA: TGTGCCAGCAGCGCAGGCACAGATACGCAGTATTTT. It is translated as CASSAGTDTQYF.

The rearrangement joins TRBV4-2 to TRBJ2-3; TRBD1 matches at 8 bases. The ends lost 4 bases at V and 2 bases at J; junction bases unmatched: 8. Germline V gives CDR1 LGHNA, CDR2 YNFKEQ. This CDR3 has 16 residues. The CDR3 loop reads CASSPAGGTDTDTQYF. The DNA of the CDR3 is TGTGCCAGCAGCCCAGCAGGGGGCACGGACACAGATACGCAGTATTTT.